These T cell receptor beta chains were read from a single sample in a study of OX40 agonist ivuxolimab in advanced cancers. Assay: immunoSEQ multiplex PCR; the TCRdb copy retains only in-frame clones and omits some. The table has tens of thousands of clones, 65% to 90% seen once. The material sequenced was CD4+ or CD8+ T cells sorted from blood, taken in a trial of the OX40 agonist ivuxolimab. The source of these receptors is an adult with an advanced solid tumor such as melanoma, head and neck, liver or kidney cancer. CDR3s include the opening cysteine and the closing phenylalanine or tryptophan. A D gene is named only where the DNA matches it firmly. Only part of the rows carry a size: once, few, many, or a class if the clone is expanded.

DNA	CDR3	V	J	size	D	length
TGCGCCAGCAGCTTGGGAGGTCTCAGGGGCGAGGAGACCCAGTACTTC	CASSLGGLRGEETQYF	TRBV5-1	TRBJ2-5	.	.	16
TGTGCCAGTAGTATTTCCGCGGTGAGCTCTGGAAACACCATATATTTT	CASSISAVSSGNTIYF	TRBV19	TRBJ1-3	.	.	16
TGTGCCAGCAGCTCCCGGACAGGGACTGGGGCCAACGTCCTGACTTTC	CASSSRTGTGANVLTF	TRBV7-3	TRBJ2-6	.	TRBD1	16
TGTGCCAGCAGCCGGAGGGACAGGGCCTCGGAGACCCAGTACTTC	CASSRRDRASETQYF	TRBV5-6	TRBJ2-5	few	TRBD1	15
TGTGCCAGCTCCCTCCTGCAGACCGGGGGCTGGGGCTACACCTTC	CASSLLQTGGWGYTF	TRBV18	TRBJ1-2	.	.	15
TGTGCCTGGAGTTCCCTAGGGGGTCAGCCCCAGCATTTT	CAWSSLGGQPQHF	TRBV30	TRBJ1-5	once	.	13
TGTGCCAGCAGCGTAGGGAGCGGGGTATTCTATGAGCAGTTCTTC	CASSVGSGVFYEQFF	TRBV9	TRBJ2-1	.	TRBD2	15
TGTGCCAGCAGTTTGTCAGGTAGCAATCAGCCCCAGCATTTT	CASSLSGSNQPQHF	TRBV6-6	TRBJ1-5	few	.	14
TGTGCCAGCAGCTTAGGGTCCCTTGGAGACACCATATATTTT	CASSLGSLGDTIYF	TRBV7-9	TRBJ1-3	.	.	14
TGTGCCTGGAGTGTAAGTCTTGGCTACACCTTC	CAWSVSLGYTF	TRBV30	TRBJ1-2	once	.	11
TGTGCCAGTAGTCCCAGGGGCGGGGGAGGTTGGGATGAGCAGTTCTTC	CASSPRGGGGWDEQFF	TRBV19	TRBJ2-1	.	.	16
TGTGCCAGCAGCGGAGGACAGGGGAATCAGCCCCAGCATTTT	CASSGGQGNQPQHF	TRBV7-2	TRBJ1-5	once	TRBD1	14